The sample holds many counts of the clone carrying this T cell receptor (beta chain). What it binds is unknown. Every sequencing run returned over 160 million TCR-beta sequences, which were derived from 15-18 subjects. Each CDR3 protein gets one entry after TCRdb re-called the 5' RACE reads with MiXCR. The table records about 70,000 distinct CDR3 sequences, 3% to 4% of them present only once. The CDR3 extends over 15 amino acids. Germline V gene lookup returns CDR1 MNHEY and CDR2 SVGEGT. The V end lost 0 bases, the J end lost 4 bases, and 12 bases lay between the germline ends. These data originate in a study of neurological immune-mediated disorders. Study-wide results and caveats: Phylogenetic grouping assigned the repertoires of 18 of 34 multiple sclerosis patients to one related-CDR3 cluster, which constitutes a possible signature.

This clonotype was obtained from a woman aged 50 to 60 with multiple sclerosis. Sequencing used PBMCs. The chain combines TRBV6-2 or TRBV6-3 with TRBJ2-5; D is undetermined. Written as DNA, the CDR3 is TGTGCCAGCAGTTACTCGAAGGTAACGAGAGAGACCCAGTACTTC. This translates into CASSYSKVTRETQYF.